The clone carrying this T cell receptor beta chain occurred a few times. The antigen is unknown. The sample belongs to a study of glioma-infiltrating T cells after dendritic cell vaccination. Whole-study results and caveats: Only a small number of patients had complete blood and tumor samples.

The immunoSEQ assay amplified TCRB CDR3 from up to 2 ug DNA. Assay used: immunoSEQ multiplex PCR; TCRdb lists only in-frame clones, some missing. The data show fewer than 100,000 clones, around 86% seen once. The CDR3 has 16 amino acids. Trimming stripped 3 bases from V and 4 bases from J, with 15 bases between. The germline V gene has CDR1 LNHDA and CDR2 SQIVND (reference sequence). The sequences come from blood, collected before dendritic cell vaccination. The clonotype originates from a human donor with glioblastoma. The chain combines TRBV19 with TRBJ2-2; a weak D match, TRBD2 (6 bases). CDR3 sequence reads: CASSIGGGWSTGELFF. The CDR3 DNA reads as TGTGCCAGTAGTATCGGGGGAGGATGGAGCACCGGGGAGCTGTTTTTT.